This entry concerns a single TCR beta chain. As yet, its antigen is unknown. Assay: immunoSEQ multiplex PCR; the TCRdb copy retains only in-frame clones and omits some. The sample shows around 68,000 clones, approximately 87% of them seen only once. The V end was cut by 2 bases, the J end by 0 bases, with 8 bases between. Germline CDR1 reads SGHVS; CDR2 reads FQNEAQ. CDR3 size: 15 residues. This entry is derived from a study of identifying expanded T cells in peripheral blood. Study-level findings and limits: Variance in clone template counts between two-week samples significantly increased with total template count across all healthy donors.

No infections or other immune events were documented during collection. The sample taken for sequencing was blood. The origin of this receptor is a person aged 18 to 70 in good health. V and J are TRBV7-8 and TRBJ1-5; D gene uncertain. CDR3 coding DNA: TGTGCCAGCAGCTTATTCGCCGATAGCAATCAGCCCCAGCATTTT. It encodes CASSLFADSNQPQHF. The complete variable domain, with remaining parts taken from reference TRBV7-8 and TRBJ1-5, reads GAGVSQSPRYKVAKRGQDVALRCDPISGHVSLFWYQQALGQGPEFLTYFQNEAQLDKSGLPSDRFFAERPEGSVSTLKIQRTQQEDSAVYLCASSLFADSNQPQHFGDGTRLSIL.